The clone carrying this T cell receptor (beta chain) was counted only a few times. Antigen unknown. This sample is drawn from a study of T cells in Graves' hyperthyroidism and ophthalmopathy. Clinicians diagnosed patients from clinical symptoms, serum thyroxine and TRAb, thyroid ultrasound and orbital computed tomography. Findings of the study overall: Within blood appeared most thyroid clonotypes that had expanded above 0.001. Separation of ophthalmopathy from stable hyperthyroidism was achieved by a 13 V-J model. Ophthalmopathy onset followed model prediction by a median approximately 7 months.

The TCR beta CDR3 regions underwent amplification using RNA transcripts as the source. The TCR CDR3 was amplified in a first-round RT-PCR using the HTBI primer set. TCRdb re-called the multiplex PCR reads with MiXCR, one entry per CDR3 protein. The data hold 480,000 or so distinct CDR3 sequences, with 46% observed a single time. The sequence derives from an adult woman with Graves' disease, either hyperthyroidism or ophthalmopathy (not recorded which). Sequencing used peripheral blood or thyroid tissue (not recorded which).

CDR3 bases: TGTGCCAGCAGCCGACTGGGGGGGAACTATGGCTACACCTTC. Translation gives CASSRLGGNYGYTF. The rearrangement joins TRBV9 to TRBJ1-2; D perhaps matches TRBD1 (5 bases). The CDR3 length is 14 residues. Trimming pared 4 bases from V and 2 bases from J, leaving 12 bases between. The V gene's germline CDR1 is SGDLS and CDR2 YYNGEE.